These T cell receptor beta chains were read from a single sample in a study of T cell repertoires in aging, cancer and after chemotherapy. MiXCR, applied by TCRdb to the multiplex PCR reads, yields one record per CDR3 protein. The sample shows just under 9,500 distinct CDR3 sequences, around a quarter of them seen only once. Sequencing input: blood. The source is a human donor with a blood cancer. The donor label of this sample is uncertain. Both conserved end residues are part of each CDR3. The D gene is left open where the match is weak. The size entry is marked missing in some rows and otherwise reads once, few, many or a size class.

DNA: TGTGCCAGCAGCTCTCGACAGGGTCTCCACTACGAGCAGTACTTC
CDR3: CASSSRQGLHYEQYF
size: medium-sized
length: 15
D: TRBD1
V: TRBV5-6
J: TRBJ2-7

DNA: TGTGCCAGCAGCTTGGGCCCGGTAGGACCGCCATCGGATACGCAGTATTTT
CDR3: CASSLGPVGPPSDTQYF
size: -
length: 17
D: -
V: TRBV7-3
J: TRBJ2-3

DNA: TGTGCCAGCAGCCCAACAGGGGTCAACGTCGAGCAGTACTTC
CDR3: CASSPTGVNVEQYF
size: medium-sized
length: 14
D: TRBD1
V: TRBV6-6
J: TRBJ2-7

DNA: TGTGCCAGCAGTTTAGGTTACACCACGGACGGCTACACCTTC
CDR3: CASSLGYTTDGYTF
size: few
length: 14
D: -
V: TRBV27
J: TRBJ1-2

DNA: TGTGCCAGCAGCTTAACGGCGGGAGGGCGAAATGAGCAGTTCTTC
CDR3: CASSLTAGGRNEQFF
size: many
length: 15
D: TRBD2
V: TRBV7-6
J: TRBJ2-1

DNA: TGTGCCAGCAGTTTAGTACCCGGACTAGCGGGAGATGGGGAGCAGTTCTTC
CDR3: CASSLVPGLAGDGEQFF
size: few
length: 17
D: TRBD2
V: TRBV12-3/TRBV12-4
J: TRBJ2-1

DNA: TGCGCCAGCAGCTGGACTAGCGGGAGCTCCTACGAGCAGTACTTC
CDR3: CASSWTSGSSYEQYF
size: -
length: 15
D: TRBD2
V: TRBV5-1
J: TRBJ2-7

DNA: TGCAGTGCTAGAGATCCGGGGGGGCGGTACGAGCAGTACTTC
CDR3: CSARDPGGRYEQYF
size: -
length: 14
D: TRBD2
V: TRBV20-1
J: TRBJ2-7

DNA: TGTGCCAGCAGCGCCAATCAAGCCCGGGCAGCCCAAGAGACCCAGTACTTC
CDR3: CASSANQARAAQETQYF
size: few
length: 17
D: -
V: TRBV11-2
J: TRBJ2-5

DNA: TGCGCCAGCAGCTTGACAGGGACTCACACTGAAGCTTTCTTT
CDR3: CASSLTGTHTEAFF
size: once
length: 14
D: -
V: TRBV5-1
J: TRBJ1-1

DNA: TGTGCCAGCAGTCCCCGGGGGAATCAGCCCCAGCATTTT
CDR3: CASSPRGNQPQHF
size: -
length: 13
D: -
V: TRBV12-3/TRBV12-4
J: TRBJ1-5

DNA: TGTGCCAGTAGCCACGGACAGGGAGGCTCGGAGACCCAGTACTTC
CDR3: CASSHGQGGSETQYF
size: medium-sized
length: 15
D: TRBD1
V: TRBV19
J: TRBJ2-5

DNA: TGTGCCAGCAGTTTCGGAGTAGCGGGAGTAGGTGAGCAGTTCTTC
CDR3: CASSFGVAGVGEQFF
size: -
length: 15
D: TRBD2
V: TRBV12-3/TRBV12-4
J: TRBJ2-1

DNA: TGCGCCAGCAGCGGTAGCGGGGGTGAAAAACTGTTTTTT
CDR3: CASSGSGGEKLFF
size: -
length: 13
D: -
V: TRBV5-1
J: TRBJ1-4

DNA: TGTGCCTGGAGTGGGGGGAGTATTGTCCTTACCTACAATGAGCAGTTCTTC
CDR3: CAWSGGSIVLTYNEQFF
size: medium-sized
length: 17
D: -
V: TRBV30
J: TRBJ2-1

DNA: TGTGCCAGCATCAAACTGACGGAGGACGCGCAAGAGACCCAGTACTTC
CDR3: CASIKLTEDAQETQYF
size: -
length: 16
D: -
V: TRBV7-2
J: TRBJ2-5

DNA: TGTGCCAGCTCACTCTCCGGGACTACTAACTATGGCTACACCTTC
CDR3: CASSLSGTTNYGYTF
size: -
length: 15
D: -
V: TRBV18
J: TRBJ1-2

DNA: TGTGCCAGCAGTTACTCGCTTCCCGGACCCGGTTCTGGAAACACCATATATTTT
CDR3: CASSYSLPGPGSGNTIYF
size: -
length: 18
D: -
V: TRBV6-5
J: TRBJ1-3

DNA: TGTGCCAGCTCACCGGGGGGCCACGAGCAGTACTTC
CDR3: CASSPGGHEQYF
size: -
length: 12
D: -
V: TRBV18
J: TRBJ2-7

DNA: TGCAGCGTTGGTACGGATCAGCCCCAGCATTTT
CDR3: CSVGTDQPQHF
size: medium-sized
length: 11
D: -
V: TRBV29-1
J: TRBJ1-5

DNA: TGTGCCAGCAGCCATACTCAGGGGAACACTGAAGCTTTCTTT
CDR3: CASSHTQGNTEAFF
size: few
length: 14
D: -
V: TRBV6-6
J: TRBJ1-1

DNA: TGTGCCAGCAGCCAGTCGGTTGGCAGGGGATACAATGAGCAGTTCTTC
CDR3: CASSQSVGRGYNEQFF
size: -
length: 16
D: -
V: TRBV6-1
J: TRBJ2-1

DNA: TGTGCCAGCACCCTACCGAGGACTAGCGGGAAATCACAAGAGACCCAGTACTTC
CDR3: CASTLPRTSGKSQETQYF
size: -
length: 18
D: TRBD2
V: TRBV6-5
J: TRBJ2-5

DNA: TGTGCCAGCAGTTCCTATCTCACTAGCGGGAGATCCGGCCTTTCTGGGGCCAACGTCCTGACTTTC
CDR3: CASSSYLTSGRSGLSGANVLTF
size: -
length: 22
D: TRBD2
V: TRBV27
J: TRBJ2-6

DNA: TGTGCCATCAGCTATCTAGCGGGAGGGCCATCAGATACGCAGTATTTT
CDR3: CAISYLAGGPSDTQYF
size: -
length: 16
D: TRBD2
V: TRBV10-3
J: TRBJ2-3

DNA: TGTGCCAGCAGTTACTCCGGGAAAGAGACCCAGTACTTC
CDR3: CASSYSGKETQYF
size: medium-sized
length: 13
D: -
V: TRBV6-5
J: TRBJ2-5

DNA: TGTGCCAGCAGTTTAGGAGGAACTTACAATGAGCAGTTCTTC
CDR3: CASSLGGTYNEQFF
size: once
length: 14
D: -
V: TRBV12-3/TRBV12-4
J: TRBJ2-1

DNA: TGTGCCAGCAGTTTACTAATCTCAGGACAGGGTTCTGGCTACACCTTC
CDR3: CASSLLISGQGSGYTF
size: -
length: 16
D: TRBD1
V: TRBV12-3/TRBV12-4
J: TRBJ1-2

DNA: TGTGCCAGTAATTCTTTCGGGCCAATGAACACCGGGGAGCTGTTTTTT
CDR3: CASNSFGPMNTGELFF
size: medium-sized
length: 16
D: -
V: TRBV19
J: TRBJ2-2

DNA: TGCATTGCTAGAGGCCGGGGGGTCACAGATACGCAGTATTTT
CDR3: CIARGRGVTDTQYF
size: -
length: 14
D: TRBD2
V: TRBV20-1
J: TRBJ2-3

DNA: TGTGCCAGCAGAACTTACGGCGCAATCTACGAGCAGTACTTC
CDR3: CASRTYGAIYEQYF
size: many
length: 14
D: -
V: TRBV27
J: TRBJ2-7

DNA: TGTGCCAGCAGCTTAAGGGCAGATGGGGACTACGAGCAGTACTTC
CDR3: CASSLRADGDYEQYF
size: medium-sized
length: 15
D: -
V: TRBV7-6
J: TRBJ2-7

DNA: TGCAGTGCTAGAGAGGTTGGAAACACCATATATTTT
CDR3: CSAREVGNTIYF
size: few
length: 12
D: -
V: TRBV20-1
J: TRBJ1-3

DNA: TGTGCCAGTAGTTGGTCACTAGCGGGAGGGCCGGATACGCAGTATTTT
CDR3: CASSWSLAGGPDTQYF
size: medium-sized
length: 16
D: TRBD2
V: TRBV19
J: TRBJ2-3

DNA: TGTGCCAGTAGTATAGTCGCGGCAGCACCGTTCCCAGATACGCAGTATTTT
CDR3: CASSIVAAAPFPDTQYF
size: medium-sized
length: 17
D: -
V: TRBV19
J: TRBJ2-3

DNA: TGTGCCAGCAGCTCATCGGGCGTACGCGGTGGGGGGGGGGCCCAGTACTTC
CDR3: CASSSSGVRGGGGAQYF
size: -
length: 17
D: TRBD2
V: TRBV7-9
J: TRBJ2-5

DNA: TGTGCCAGCAGCCGAGGACTAGCGGGAGGAGAGACCCAGTACTTC
CDR3: CASSRGLAGGETQYF
size: few
length: 15
D: TRBD2
V: TRBV7-6
J: TRBJ2-5

DNA: TGTGCCAGCAGTCCCGAGACAGGGACAAACCTAGATGAGCAGTTCTTC
CDR3: CASSPETGTNLDEQFF
size: medium-sized
length: 16
D: TRBD1
V: TRBV27
J: TRBJ2-1

DNA: TGTGCCAGCAGTTTCGCGGGGCAGGGAAAGTTCTTC
CDR3: CASSFAGQGKFF
size: medium-sized
length: 12
D: -
V: TRBV27
J: TRBJ2-1

DNA: TGTGCCAGCAGCTTGCCCCAGGGGGGCACTGAAGCTTTCTTT
CDR3: CASSLPQGGTEAFF
size: -
length: 14
D: TRBD1
V: TRBV5-5
J: TRBJ1-1

DNA: TGTGCCAGCTCACCGGGACAGGGGAAGACAGATACGCAGTATTTT
CDR3: CASSPGQGKTDTQYF
size: -
length: 15
D: TRBD1
V: TRBV18
J: TRBJ2-3

DNA: TGCAGCGTTGAAGATCGGACTAGCCCTAGGGGCGAGCAGTACTTC
CDR3: CSVEDRTSPRGEQYF
size: medium-sized
length: 15
D: TRBD2
V: TRBV29-1
J: TRBJ2-7

DNA: TGTGCCACCAGCAGATTTGGGACTAGCGGCTCCTACGAGCAGTACTTC
CDR3: CATSRFGTSGSYEQYF
size: -
length: 16
D: TRBD2
V: TRBV15
J: TRBJ2-7

DNA: TGTGCCATCCGGGACAGCCCGAATGAAAAACTGTTTTTT
CDR3: CAIRDSPNEKLFF
size: -
length: 13
D: TRBD1
V: TRBV10-3
J: TRBJ1-4

DNA: TGTGCCAGGGCGGGGGGACTCCACGCGAACACCGGGGAGCTGTTTTTT
CDR3: CARAGGLHANTGELFF
size: -
length: 16
D: TRBD2
V: TRBV7-3
J: TRBJ2-2

DNA: TGTGCCAGCTCAGGGGGCAGTCACAACACTGAAGCTTTCTTT
CDR3: CASSGGSHNTEAFF
size: -
length: 14
D: TRBD1
V: TRBV28
J: TRBJ1-1

DNA: TGTGCCAGCAAATTACAGGGGGGGACTGAAGCTTTCTTT
CDR3: CASKLQGGTEAFF
size: many
length: 13
D: TRBD1
V: TRBV6-5
J: TRBJ1-1

DNA: TGTGCCAGTAGGAGAGGGGCGGTCGTTGGAATCCAGCCCCAGCATTTT
CDR3: CASRRGAVVGIQPQHF
size: -
length: 16
D: -
V: TRBV19
J: TRBJ1-5

DNA: TGTGCCAGTACCCGGACCCCTCTTGGTCAGCCCCAGCATTTT
CDR3: CASTRTPLGQPQHF
size: medium-sized
length: 14
D: -
V: TRBV6-5
J: TRBJ1-5

DNA: TGTGCCAGCGGGTCGAAAAAAGAGACCCAGTACTTC
CDR3: CASGSKKETQYF
size: many
length: 12
D: -
V: TRBV7-6
J: TRBJ2-5

DNA: TGTGCCAGTGCGCGATCCGAGGGTGTGGTGGTATACGAGCAGTACTTC
CDR3: CASARSEGVVVYEQYF
size: medium-sized
length: 16
D: -
V: TRBV19
J: TRBJ2-7